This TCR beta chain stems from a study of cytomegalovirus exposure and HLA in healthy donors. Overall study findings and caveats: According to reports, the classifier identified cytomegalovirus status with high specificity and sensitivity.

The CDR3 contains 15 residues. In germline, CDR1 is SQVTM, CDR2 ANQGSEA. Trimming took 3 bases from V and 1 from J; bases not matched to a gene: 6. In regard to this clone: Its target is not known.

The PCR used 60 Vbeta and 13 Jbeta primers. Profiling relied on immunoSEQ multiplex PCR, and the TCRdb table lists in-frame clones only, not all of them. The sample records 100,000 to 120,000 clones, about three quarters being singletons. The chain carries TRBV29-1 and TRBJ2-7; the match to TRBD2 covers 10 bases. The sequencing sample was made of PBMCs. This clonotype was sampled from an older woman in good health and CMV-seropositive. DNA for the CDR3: TGCAGCGTTGATAGGAGTAGCGGGAGGTCCTACGAGCAGTACTTC. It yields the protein CSVDRSSGRSYEQYF.